This T cell receptor beta chain appears in the sequencing data of a study of blood T cell repertoires in COVID-19. V dropped 3 bases and J dropped 1 base, with 9 bases sitting between them. The V gene's germline CDR1 is MDHEN and CDR2 SYDVKM. The length of the CDR3 is 14 residues. Two negative PCRs, clearance, or symptom resolution characterized the recovered Cohort 3 donors. The data were produced by immunoSEQ multiplex PCR, yet TCRdb's version contains in-frame clones alone and is incomplete. In the table there are some 300,000 clones, nearly 90% of which are singletons. This TCR derives from a woman in her 30s who had recovered from COVID-19. The chain uses TRBV28 and TRBJ2-5; no clear D gene. The sequenced sample was PBMCs or T cells enriched from blood (not recorded which). In DNA form, the CDR3 reads TGTGCCAGCAGTTTTCGAGCAGGCCAAGAGACCCAGTACTTC. It is translated as CASSFRAGQETQYF.